This T cell receptor (beta chain) is drawn from a study of tumor and adjacent non-tumor tissue in lung cancer. The CDR3 contains 12 residues. The germline V gene encodes CDR1 MNHNY and CDR2 SVGAGI (reference sequence). The template was RNA from unsorted bulk tissue. As regards this clonotype: Its matching antigen is unknown. This could be a read error, since a much larger clone is one nucleotide away.

TCRbeta libraries were built with three rounds of nested PCR, modified from ARM-PCR. TCRdb passed the multiplex PCR reads through MiXCR, listing each CDR3 protein once. The table records under 95,000 distinct CDR3 sequences, more than 60% of them present only once. General study findings and limits: Top 100 clones took a larger repertoire share in normal lung.

The chain couples TRBV6-6 to TRBJ2-7, with D uncertain. The receptor was isolated from a man between 65 and 85 years old with non-small cell lung cancer. Material for sequencing was lung tumor tissue. The chain's CDR3 is CDSTRSSYEQYF. The CDR3 DNA reads TGTGACAGCACCAGGAGCTCCTACGAGCAGTACTTC.